This T cell receptor (beta chain) was sequenced during a study of spatial heterogeneity in lung cancer. For the study at large: Beta-chain sequences were consistently detected more often than alpha-chain sequences.

This clonotype was counted ten times or more. Its antigen is as yet unknown. Trimming stripped 5 bases from V and 2 bases from J, with 10 bases between. This CDR3 spans 15 amino acids. The library protocol tagged each TCR cDNA with a unique molecular identifier. TCRdb reprocessed the 5' RACE reads with MiXCR, giving one entry per CDR3 protein. Among around 13,000 distinct CDR3 sequences, 6.6% were seen once, and the ten largest hold about 3.5%. Findings and caveats of the study: One measure, the expanded intratumoral alpha and beta TCR count, tracked tumor mutation counts. The estimate shows that only approximately 7% of tumor T cells were covered for alpha and about 12% for beta chains.

Described time point: sample taken at primary tumor resection. Tumor, nontumor lung or frozen PBMC supplied whole RNA, sequenced without sorting. V gene TRBV12-3 or TRBV12-4 combines with J gene TRBJ2-6; D unclear. Sample: lung tumor tissue, taken at surgery. This receptor was identified in a female donor with early-stage non-small cell lung cancer. The CDR3 sequence: CASSLRQTGANVLTF. CDR3 DNA: TGTGCCAGCAGTCTCCGCCAGACTGGGGCCAACGTCCTGACTTTC.